Listed below are T cell receptor beta chains from one sample, sequenced in a study of blood T cells in healthy people across ages. TCRdb redid the calling of the 5' RACE reads with MiXCR, one entry per CDR3 protein. The sample shows over 1,300,000 distinct CDR3 sequences, approximately 59% of them seen only once. The sequencing input was blood. Every receptor here comes from a man aged 18 to 29 in good health. CDR3s include the opening cysteine and the closing phenylalanine or tryptophan. D genes are given only for firm matches. Where a row states a size, it is once, few, many or the class of an expanded clone; other rows omit it.

TRBD1 TRBJ1-2 TRBV12-3/TRBV12-4 many CASSPGTGDYGYTF TGTGCCAGCAGTCCCGGGACAGGGGACTATGGCTACACCTTC
NA TRBJ2-5 TRBV6-1 NA CASSQTDWTSVETQYF TGTGCCAGCAGCCAAACGGACTGGACCTCCGTAGAGACCCAGTACTTC
NA TRBJ1-1 TRBV4-2 NA CASSHENTEAFF TGTGCCAGCAGCCACGAAAACACTGAAGCTTTCTTT
NA TRBJ1-4 TRBV20-1 NA CSASKSGDNEKLFF TGCAGTGCTAGTAAGTCAGGCGACAATGAAAAACTGTTTTTT
TRBD2 TRBJ2-7 TRBV5-5 NA CASSLLAGEVYEQYF TGTGCCAGCAGCTTGCTAGCGGGAGAGGTATACGAGCAGTACTTC
NA TRBJ1-2 TRBV20-1 NA CSADIVRYTF TGCAGTGCCGATATAGTACGCTACACCTTC
NA TRBJ2-5 TRBV6-5 once CASSYSKESSSYF TGTGCCAGCAGTTACTCCAAGGAGTCCTCATCGTACTTC
NA TRBJ2-7 TRBV29-1 NA CSVGPDWRDSGDEQYF TGCAGCGTTGGGCCCGACTGGCGGGACTCAGGCGACGAGCAGTACTTC
NA TRBJ2-7 TRBV10-2 NA CASRVGAWEQYF TGCGCCAGCAGAGTGGGAGCCTGGGAGCAGTACTTC
TRBD1 TRBJ2-7 TRBV4-1 few CASSQLGQGAYEQYF TGCGCCAGCAGCCAACTTGGACAGGGGGCCTACGAGCAGTACTTC
NA TRBJ2-5 TRBV7-9 few CASSHPEDRETQYF TGTGCCAGCAGTCACCCTGAGGACCGCGAGACCCAGTACTTC
NA TRBJ2-1 TRBV11-2 NA CASRAEWPYNEQFF TGTGCCAGCAGGGCGGAGTGGCCCTACAATGAGCAGTTCTTC
NA TRBJ2-7 TRBV5-1 few CASSLDLYYEQYF TGCGCCAGCAGCTTGGATCTTTATTACGAGCAGTACTTC
NA TRBJ2-1 TRBV27 few CASSSGTAGNEQFF TGTGCCAGCAGTTCCGGGACAGCGGGGAATGAGCAGTTCTTC
NA TRBJ2-1 TRBV10-3 NA CAISSMSYNEQFF TGTGCCATCAGTTCTATGTCCTACAATGAGCAGTTCTTC
TRBD2 TRBJ2-7 TRBV3-1 NA CASSQVGSWTSEKGNEQYF TGTGCCAGCAGCCAAGTGGGTAGCTGGACTAGCGAAAAGGGGAATGAGCAGTACTTC
NA TRBJ2-1 TRBV15 few CATSRGGSAVYNEQFF TGTGCCACCAGCAGAGGAGGGTCAGCGGTCTACAATGAGCAGTTCTTC
NA TRBJ2-5 TRBV4-1 NA CASSHTVDSPRGNNEQYF TGCGCCAGCAGCCATACTGTAGACAGCCCTCGGGGAAACAATGAGCAGTACTTC
NA TRBJ1-5 TRBV7-6 NA CASSLEGDARPQHF TGTGCCAGCAGCTTAGAAGGGGACGCGAGACCCCAGCATTTT
TRBD1 TRBJ1-2 TRBV15 few CATSRDRGQGAGYTF TGTGCCACCAGCAGAGATAGGGGACAGGGAGCCGGCTACACCTTC
NA TRBJ2-7 TRBV27 few CASSHAGQGDYEQYF TGTGCCAGCAGTCACGCAGGACAAGGAGACTACGAGCAGTACTTC
TRBD2 TRBJ2-5 TRBV5-1 NA CASSRDAGDQETQYF TGCGCCAGCAGCCGAGACGCGGGGGATCAAGAGACCCAGTACTTC
TRBD1 TRBJ2-7 TRBV10-3 few CAISESIGTGHYEQYF TGTGCCATCAGTGAGTCGATCGGGACAGGCCACTACGAGCAGTACTTC
NA TRBJ1-4 TRBV21-1 few CASGRPHAKLFF TGTGCCAGCGGGCGACCTCACGCAAAACTGTTTTTT
NA TRBJ2-7 TRBV20-1 NA CSASLGDGGYEQYF TGCAGTGCGAGCCTCGGCGACGGGGGTTACGAGCAGTACTTC
NA TRBJ2-7 TRBV9 NA CASSVDWASSPYEQYF TGTGCCAGCAGCGTAGATTGGGCGTCCTCTCCCTACGAGCAGTACTTC
NA TRBJ2-5 TRBV5-1 NA CASTQLPGEGETQYF TGCGCCAGCACCCAACTTCCAGGGGAGGGAGAGACCCAGTACTTC
NA TRBJ2-7 TRBV10-3 NA CAIKRRSQSYEQYF TGTGCCATCAAGCGACGGAGCCAATCCTACGAGCAGTACTTC
TRBD2 TRBJ2-1 TRBV27 NA CASGWALAVPYNEQFF TGTGCCAGCGGGTGGGCTCTAGCGGTTCCTTACAATGAGCAGTTCTTC
NA TRBJ2-1 TRBV7-2 NA CASSLRDQGETQFF TGTGCCAGCAGCCTCCGGGACCAGGGAGAGACCCAGTTCTTC
NA TRBJ2-5 TRBV11-2 NA CASSWRGGIQETQYF TGTGCCAGCAGCTGGAGGGGCGGGATTCAAGAGACCCAGTACTTC
TRBD1 TRBJ1-1 TRBV29-1 once CSVERVAGGNTEAFF TGCAGCGTTGAAAGGGTGGCAGGGGGGAACACTGAAGCTTTCTTT
NA TRBJ2-5 TRBV27 once CASSSPGAPSKETQYF TGTGCCAGCAGTTCCCCGGGGGCTCCTTCCAAAGAGACCCAGTACTTC
NA TRBJ2-5 TRBV6-2/TRBV6-3 NA CASSYRQARETQYF TGTGCCAGCAGTTACCGTCAGGCCCGGGAGACCCAGTACTTC
TRBD2 TRBJ2-1 TRBV4-2 few CASSQEIRGGYTYNEQFF TGTGCCAGCAGCCAAGAAATACGCGGGGGGTACACCTACAATGAGCAGTTCTTC
NA TRBJ1-6 TRBV6-2/TRBV6-3 NA CASNPGSYNSPLHF TGTGCCAGCAATCCGGGCTCCTATAATTCACCCCTCCACTTT
NA TRBJ1-1 TRBV19 once CASDVTEAFF TGTGCCAGCGACGTCACTGAAGCTTTCTTT
TRBD2 TRBJ2-1 TRBV4-3 NA CASSPSDLAGLREQFF TGCGCCAGCAGCCCGTCGGATCTAGCGGGGCTTCGGGAGCAGTTCTTC
NA TRBJ2-3 TRBV27 once CASSLSAGAQHTDTQYF TGTGCCAGCAGTTTATCGGCGGGGGCCCAGCACACAGATACGCAGTATTTT
NA TRBJ2-1 TRBV6-2/TRBV6-3 NA CASSKGLYNEQFF TGTGCCAGCAGTAAGGGACTCTACAATGAGCAGTTCTTC
TRBD2 TRBJ2-3 TRBV4-1 once CASSPYSGSTDAQYF TGCGCCAGCAGCCCTTATAGCGGGAGCACAGATGCGCAGTATTTT
NA TRBJ1-3 TRBV4-3 few CASSHVGTQKADTIYF TGCGCCAGCAGCCACGTAGGGACCCAGAAGGCGGACACCATATATTTT
NA TRBJ1-1 TRBV4-3 once CASSPKRVGSSMNTEAFF TGCGCCAGCAGCCCCAAGAGGGTTGGCTCCAGTATGAACACTGAAGCTTTCTTT
NA TRBJ2-1 TRBV6-6 NA CASSYEQLEAGEQFF TGTGCCAGCAGTTACGAGCAATTGGAGGCTGGTGAGCAGTTCTTC
TRBD2 TRBJ2-1 TRBV6-1 NA CASSEASSGSSYNEQFF TGTGCCAGCAGTGAAGCGAGTAGCGGGAGCTCCTACAATGAGCAGTTCTTC
NA TRBJ2-3 TRBV27 few CASTRQGTDTQYF TGTGCCAGCACACGTCAGGGAACAGATACGCAGTATTTT
TRBD1 TRBJ2-1 TRBV29-1 once CSGQTGADEQFF TGCAGCGGCCAAACAGGGGCGGATGAGCAGTTCTTC
TRBD1 TRBJ2-7 TRBV7-9 NA CASSPQTGSYGQYF TGTGCCAGCAGCCCACAGACAGGGTCCTACGGGCAGTACTTC
NA TRBJ2-4 TRBV6-6 few CASSYPITGTTGNIQYF TGTGCCAGCAGTTACCCTATCACCGGGACCACGGGGAACATTCAGTACTTC